The clone carrying this T cell receptor (beta chain) appeared a single time. No antigen is known for it. The data stem from a study of cytomegalovirus exposure and HLA in healthy donors. General study results and limits: The later analysis indicated that the majority of CMV-associated TCR beta chains appeared HLA-restricted.

Trimming took off 4 bases at V and 2 bases at J, with 19 bases between the two ends. CDR3 length: 17 residues. CDR1 is LGHNA, CDR2 YNFKEQ, per germline. Primers included in the PCR were 60 Vbeta and 13 Jbeta primers. Only in-frame clones appear in the TCRdb table, and some are missing; sequencing was by immunoSEQ multiplex PCR. The data contain roughly 110,000 clones, around 80% of them singletons. The clonotype was recovered from a woman between 50 and 59 years old in good health and CMV-seropositive. The sequencing input was PBMCs. The chain is built from TRBV4-2 and TRBJ2-3; D might be TRBD1 (6 bases). CDR3 nucleotide sequence: TGTGCCAGCAGCCCATCGCGAGGCAGGGGAGTCACAGATACGCAGTATTTT. This codes for CASSPSRGRGVTDTQYF.